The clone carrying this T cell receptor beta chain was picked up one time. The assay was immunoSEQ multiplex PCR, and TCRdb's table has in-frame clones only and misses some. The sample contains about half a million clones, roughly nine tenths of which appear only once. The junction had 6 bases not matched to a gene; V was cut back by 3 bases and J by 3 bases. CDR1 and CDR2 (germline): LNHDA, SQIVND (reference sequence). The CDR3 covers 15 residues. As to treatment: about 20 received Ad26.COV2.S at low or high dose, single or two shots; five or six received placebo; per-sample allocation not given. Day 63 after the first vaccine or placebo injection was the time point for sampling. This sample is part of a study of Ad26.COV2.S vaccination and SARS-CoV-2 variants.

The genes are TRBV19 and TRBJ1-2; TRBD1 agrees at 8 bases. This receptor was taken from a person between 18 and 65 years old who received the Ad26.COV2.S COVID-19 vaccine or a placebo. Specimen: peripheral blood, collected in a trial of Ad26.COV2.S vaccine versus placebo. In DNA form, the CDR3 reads TGTGCCAGTAGTATCGGACAGGGAGTGTACTATGGCTACACCTTC. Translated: CASSIGQGVYYGYTF. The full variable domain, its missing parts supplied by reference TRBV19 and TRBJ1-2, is DGGITQSPKYLFRKEGQNVTLSCEQNLNHDAMYWYRQDPGQGLRLIYYSQIVNDFQKGDIAEGYSVSREKKESFPLTVTSAQKNPTAFYLCASSIGQGVYYGYTFGSGTRLTVV.